This T cell receptor beta chain stems from a study of blood T cell repertoires in COVID-19. Study-level background: COVID-19 samples collected from the United States, Italy and Spain covered acute and convalescent phases.

Seattle patients were enrolled while actively infected and followed longitudinally. The CDR3 spans 14 residues. Trimming at V came to 3 bases and at J to 7 bases, leaving 3 bases not matched to a gene. Germline V gene sequence: CDR1 MDHEN, CDR2 SYDVKM. Sequencing used immunoSEQ multiplex PCR; TCRdb keeps in-frame clones, though not all of them. The table records almost 350,000 clones, roughly 87% of them present only once. This rearrangement joins TRBV28 to TRBJ1-6; TRBD1 agrees at 7 bases. The receptor's source is a woman in her sixties with COVID-19, enrolled during active disease. Sequencing input: peripheral blood. CDR3 in amino acids: CASSFNRGNSPLHF. The CDR3 DNA follows: TGTGCCAGCAGTTTTAACAGGGGAAATTCACCCCTCCACTTT.